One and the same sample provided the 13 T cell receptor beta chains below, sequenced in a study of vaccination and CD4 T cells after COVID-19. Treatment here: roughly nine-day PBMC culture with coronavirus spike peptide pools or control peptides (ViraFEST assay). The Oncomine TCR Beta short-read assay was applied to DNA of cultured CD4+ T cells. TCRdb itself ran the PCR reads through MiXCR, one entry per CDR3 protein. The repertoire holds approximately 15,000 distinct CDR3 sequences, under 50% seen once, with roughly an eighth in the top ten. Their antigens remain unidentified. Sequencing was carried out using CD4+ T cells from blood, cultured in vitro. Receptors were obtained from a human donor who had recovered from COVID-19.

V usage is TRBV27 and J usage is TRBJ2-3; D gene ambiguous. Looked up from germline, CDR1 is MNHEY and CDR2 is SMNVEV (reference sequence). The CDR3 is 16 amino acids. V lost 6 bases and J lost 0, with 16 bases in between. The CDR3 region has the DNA TGTGCCAGCAGCCCCCGACCCAGAGAGAGCACAGATACGCAGTATTTT. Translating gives CASSPRPRESTDTQYF.

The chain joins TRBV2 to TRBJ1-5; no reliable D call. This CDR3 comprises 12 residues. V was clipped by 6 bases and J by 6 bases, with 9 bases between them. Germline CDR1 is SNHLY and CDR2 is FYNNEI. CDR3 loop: CASSPPGQPQHF. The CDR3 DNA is TGTGCCAGCAGCCCCCCAGGTCAGCCCCAGCATTTT.

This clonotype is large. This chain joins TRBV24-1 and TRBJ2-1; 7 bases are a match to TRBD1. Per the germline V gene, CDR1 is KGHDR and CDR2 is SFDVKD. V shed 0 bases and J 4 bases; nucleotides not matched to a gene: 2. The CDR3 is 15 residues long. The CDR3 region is CATSDLQTGYNEQFF. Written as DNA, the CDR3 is TGTGCCACCAGTGATTTGCAGACAGGGTACAATGAGCAGTTCTTC.

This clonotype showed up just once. The CDR3 nucleotides are TGCAGTGCTCCTCAGTGGGACAGGGGGGCGAACACCGGGGAGCTGTTTTTT. Protein product: CSAPQWDRGANTGELFF. The chain couples TRBV20-1 to TRBJ2-2, with 11 positions matching TRBD1. Germline V gene data show CDR1 as DFQATT and CDR2 as SNEGSKA (reference sequence). This CDR3 region has 17 residues. Unmatched junction bases numbered 8, after V lost 5 bases and J lost 0 bases.

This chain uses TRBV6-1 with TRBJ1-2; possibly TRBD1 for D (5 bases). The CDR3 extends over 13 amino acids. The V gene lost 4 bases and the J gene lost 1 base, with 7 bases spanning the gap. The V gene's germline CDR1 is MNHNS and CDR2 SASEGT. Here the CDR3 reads CASSAGGNYGYTF. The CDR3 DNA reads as TGTGCCAGCAGTGCGGGGGGTAACTATGGCTACACCTTC.

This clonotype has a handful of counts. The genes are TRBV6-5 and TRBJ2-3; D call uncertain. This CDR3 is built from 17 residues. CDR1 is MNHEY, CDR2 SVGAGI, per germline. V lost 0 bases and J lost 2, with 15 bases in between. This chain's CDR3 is CASSYSIGPGFTDTQYF. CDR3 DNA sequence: TGTGCCAGCAGTTACTCGATCGGCCCGGGCTTCACAGATACGCAGTATTTT.

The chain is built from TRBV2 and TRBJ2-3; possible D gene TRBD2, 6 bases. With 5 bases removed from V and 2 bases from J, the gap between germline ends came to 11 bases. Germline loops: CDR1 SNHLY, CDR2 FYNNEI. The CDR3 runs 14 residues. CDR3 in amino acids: CASSLADLTDTQYF. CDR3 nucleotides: TGTGCCAGCAGTTTAGCGGATCTCACAGATACGCAGTATTTT.

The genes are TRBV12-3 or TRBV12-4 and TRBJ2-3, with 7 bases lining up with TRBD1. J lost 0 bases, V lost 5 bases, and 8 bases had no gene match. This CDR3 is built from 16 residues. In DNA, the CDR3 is TGTGCCAGCAGTCCCCGGGACAGACCTAGCACAGATACGCAGTATTTT. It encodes CASSPRDRPSTDTQYF.

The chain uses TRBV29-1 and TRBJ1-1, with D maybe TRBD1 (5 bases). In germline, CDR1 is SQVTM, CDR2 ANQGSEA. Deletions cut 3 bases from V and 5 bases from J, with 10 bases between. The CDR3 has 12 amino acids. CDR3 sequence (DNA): TGCAGCGTTGAGGCAGGGAGGACTGAAGCTTTCTTT. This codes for CSVEAGRTEAFF.

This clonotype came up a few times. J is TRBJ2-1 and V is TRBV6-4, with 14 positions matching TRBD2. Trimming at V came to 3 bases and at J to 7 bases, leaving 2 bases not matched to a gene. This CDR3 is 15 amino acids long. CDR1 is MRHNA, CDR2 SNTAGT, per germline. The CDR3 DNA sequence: TGTGCCAGCAGTGAAGGGACTAGCGGGAGTAATGAGCAGTTCTTC. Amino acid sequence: CASSEGTSGSNEQFF.

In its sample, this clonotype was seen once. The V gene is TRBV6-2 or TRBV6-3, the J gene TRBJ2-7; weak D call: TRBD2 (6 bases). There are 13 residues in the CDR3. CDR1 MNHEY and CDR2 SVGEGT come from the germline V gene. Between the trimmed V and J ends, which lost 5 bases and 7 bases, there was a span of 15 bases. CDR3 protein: CASSTLGLREQYF. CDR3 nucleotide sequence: TGTGCCAGCAGTACCCTGGGACTTCGAGAGCAGTACTTC.

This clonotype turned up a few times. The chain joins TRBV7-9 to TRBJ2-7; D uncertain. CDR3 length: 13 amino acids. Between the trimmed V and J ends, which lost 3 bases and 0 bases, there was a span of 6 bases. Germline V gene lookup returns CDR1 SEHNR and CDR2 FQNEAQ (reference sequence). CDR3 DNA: TGTGCCAGCAGCTTTGGCGGCTCCTACGAGCAGTACTTC. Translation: CASSFGGSYEQYF.

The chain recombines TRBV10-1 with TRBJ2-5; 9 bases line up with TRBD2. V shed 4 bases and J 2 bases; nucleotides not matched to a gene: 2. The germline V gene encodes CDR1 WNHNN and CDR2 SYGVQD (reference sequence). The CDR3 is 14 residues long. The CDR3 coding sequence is TGCGCCAGCAGTGCTAGCGGGAATCAAGAGACCCAGTACTTC. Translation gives CASSASGNQETQYF.